One T cell receptor beta chain is described in this entry. The sample comes from a study of blood T cell repertoires in COVID-19. Study context: Samples came from the United States, Italy and Spain, spanning acute and convalescent COVID-19.

TCRdb's copy holds only in-frame clones and misses some; the assay was immunoSEQ multiplex PCR. Found here are 380,000 or so clones, 88% of them singletons; the top ten hold approximately 2.1%. The sequencing sample was made of PBMCs or T cells enriched from blood (not recorded which). The receptor's source is a woman aged 40 to 49 with acute COVID-19.

CDR3 in DNA: TGCAGCGTCGACAGGGGCTCCGGGGAGCTGTTTTTT. This codes for CSVDRGSGELFF. The rearrangement joins TRBV29-1 to TRBJ2-2; 8 nucleotides match TRBD1. The CDR3 runs to 12 residues. V gave up 6 bases and J gave up 6 bases; unmatched junction bases: 3. Germline CDR1 reads SQVTM; CDR2 reads ANQGSEA.